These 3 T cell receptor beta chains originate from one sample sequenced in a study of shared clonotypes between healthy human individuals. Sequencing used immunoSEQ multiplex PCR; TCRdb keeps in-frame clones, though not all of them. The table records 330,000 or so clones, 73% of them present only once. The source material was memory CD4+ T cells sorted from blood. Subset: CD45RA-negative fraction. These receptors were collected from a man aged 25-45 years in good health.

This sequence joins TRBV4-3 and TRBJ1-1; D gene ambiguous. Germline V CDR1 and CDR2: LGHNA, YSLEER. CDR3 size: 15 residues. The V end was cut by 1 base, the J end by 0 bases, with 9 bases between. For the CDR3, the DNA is TGCGCCAGCAGCCAAGGGGCCGCGTTGAACACTGAAGCTTTCTTT. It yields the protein CASSQGAALNTEAFF.

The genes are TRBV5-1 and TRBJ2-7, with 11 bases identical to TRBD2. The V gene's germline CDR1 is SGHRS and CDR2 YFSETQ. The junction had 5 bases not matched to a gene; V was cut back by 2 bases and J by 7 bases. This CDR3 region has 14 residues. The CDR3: CASSLTSGSLEQYF. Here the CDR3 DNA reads TGCGCCAGCAGCTTAACTAGCGGGAGTTTAGAGCAGTACTTC.

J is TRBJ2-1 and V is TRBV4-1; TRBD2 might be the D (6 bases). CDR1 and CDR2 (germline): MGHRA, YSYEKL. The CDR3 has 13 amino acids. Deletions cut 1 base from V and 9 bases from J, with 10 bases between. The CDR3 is CASSQGLESEQFF. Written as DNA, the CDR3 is TGCGCCAGCAGCCAAGGACTAGAGAGTGAGCAGTTCTTC.